Each of the 30 T cell receptor beta chains below was sequenced from the same sample in a study of T cell responses to AZD1222 COVID-19 vaccine. Only in-frame clones appear in the TCRdb table, and some are missing; sequencing was by immunoSEQ multiplex PCR. The sample consists of around 150,000 clones, 90% to 95% of them appearing once. The material was peripheral blood, obtained on day 0 of AZD1222 vaccination. Receptor source: an adult in good health.

Regarding this clone: At one boundary the junction diverges from the germline segment, which might be a read error. V and J are TRBV6-2 or TRBV6-3 and TRBJ1-5; D not resolved. Germline CDR1 is MNHEY and CDR2 is SVGEGT. The CDR3 has 14 residues. The CDR3, as DNA: TGTGCCAGCAGTTACATAGACCGTAATCGGCCCCAGCATTTT. Translated: CASSYIDRNRPQHF.

This chain uses TRBV27 with TRBJ1-5; 9 bases align to TRBD1. The J segment lost 0 bases and the V segment lost 8 bases, leaving 5 bases of the junction unmatched. The CDR3 has 15 amino acids. Germline CDR1 is MNHEY and CDR2 is SMNVEV (reference sequence). CDR3 in amino acids: CASGGQGPSNQPQHF. The CDR3 DNA sequence: TGTGCCAGCGGAGGACAGGGGCCTAGCAATCAGCCCCAGCATTTT.

The genes are TRBV19 and TRBJ1-2, with 7 nucleotides matching TRBD1. Germline V gives CDR1 LNHDA, CDR2 SQIVND (reference sequence). The trim removed 7 bases at V and 4 bases at J, leaving 12 bases unmatched. CDR3 size: 15 residues. CDR3 amino acids: CASTGTVSSSYGYTF. CDR3 DNA: TGTGCCAGTACCGGGACAGTCAGTAGTAGCTATGGCTACACCTTC.

CDR3 loop: CASSLNQKGDEQFF. CDR3 DNA: TGCGCCAGCAGCTTAAATCAAAAAGGGGATGAGCAGTTCTTC. J is TRBJ2-1 and V is TRBV5-1, with a weak D call TRBD1 (5 bases). V lost 2 bases and J 8 bases, leaving 14 bases between the germline ends. Germline V gene sequence: CDR1 SGHRS, CDR2 YFSETQ. The CDR3 sequence is 14 residues long.

The chain has TRBV7-9 and TRBJ1-4, with TRBD1 matching over 11 bases. The CDR3 is made up of 18 amino acids. CDR1 SEHNR and CDR2 FQNEAQ come from the germline V gene (reference sequence). Germline trimming cut 0 bases from V and 3 bases from J; bases unmatched to any gene: 6. The DNA of the CDR3 is TGTGCCAGCAGCTTAGCCCTAGGACAGGGGGCTTCTAATGAAAAACTGTTTTTT. This encodes CASSLALGQGASNEKLFF. The full variable domain, rest sourced from reference TRBV7-9 and TRBJ1-4, is DTGVSQNPRHKITKRGQNVTFRCDPISEHNRLYWYRQTLGQGPEFLTYFQNEAQLEKSRLLSDRFSAERPKGSFSTLEIQRTEQGDSAMYLCASSLALGQGASNEKLFFGSGTQLSVL.

This rearrangement joins TRBV28 to TRBJ1-1; a weak D match, TRBD1 (5 bases). CDR3 length: 18 amino acids. The germline CDR1 and CDR2 sequences are MDHEN and SYDVKM. Deletions cut 3 bases from V and 0 bases from J, with 20 bases between. The CDR3 nucleotides are TGTGCCAGCAGTTTTATGTCGGGACCTACCGGGGTGAACACTGAAGCTTTCTTT. This codes for CASSFMSGPTGVNTEAFF.

The rearrangement joins TRBV27 to TRBJ2-1, with TRBD2 identical over 7 bases. V was clipped by 5 bases and J by 6 bases; unmatched bases: 13. The V gene's germline CDR1 is MNHEY and CDR2 SMNVEV (reference sequence). This CDR3 has 16 amino acids. CDR3 protein: CASSPPPAGVINEQFF. DNA for the CDR3: TGTGCCAGCAGTCCCCCCCCGGCGGGAGTCATCAATGAGCAGTTCTTC.

The chain couples TRBV7-6 to TRBJ1-6; D ambiguous. The CDR3 is made up of 15 amino acids. Germline V gene lookup returns CDR1 SGHVS and CDR2 FNYEAQ. The V gene lost 5 bases and the J gene lost 8 bases, with 16 bases spanning the gap. This CDR3 is CASSHAWGSHSPLHF. CDR3 sequence (DNA): TGTGCCAGCAGCCACGCTTGGGGTTCGCATTCACCCCTCCACTTT.

The chain recombines TRBV7-9 with TRBJ2-4; D might be TRBD1 (5 bases). The V gene's germline CDR1 is SEHNR and CDR2 FQNEAQ (reference sequence). The CDR3 runs 15 residues. V was pared by 3 bases and J by 5 bases, with 14 bases between. CDR3 in amino acids: CASSLGLGSENIQYF. The DNA for the CDR3 is TGTGCCAGCAGCTTGGGGCTGGGATCGGAAAACATTCAGTACTTC.

The V gene is TRBV18, the J gene TRBJ1-5, with D hard to call. Germline CDR1 and CDR2: KGHSH and LQKENI. V dropped 3 bases and J dropped 7 bases, with 10 bases sitting between them. There are 13 residues in the CDR3. CDR3 protein: CASSPNGVQPQHF. The CDR3, as DNA: TGTGCCAGCTCACCCAACGGGGTCCAGCCCCAGCATTTT.

This chain uses TRBV4-1 with TRBJ2-2, with D possibly called TRBD1 or TRBD2 (5 bases each). This CDR3 region has 16 residues. Germline V CDR1 and CDR2: MGHRA, YSYEKL. V lost 0 bases, J lost 4 bases, and 12 bases lay in between. The CDR3 sequence is CASSQEVAGSTGELFF. DNA for the CDR3: TGCGCCAGCAGCCAAGAGGTGGCAGGGAGCACCGGGGAGCTGTTTTTT.

The chain uses TRBV18 and TRBJ1-1; perhaps TRBD1 as D (5 bases). The V and J ends lost 3 bases and 1 base respectively, with 9 bases between them. The CDR3 runs to 14 residues. Per the germline V gene, CDR1 is KGHSH and CDR2 is LQKENI. In DNA, the CDR3 is TGTGCCAGCTCACCTGGGGCAGAGAACACTGAAGCTTTCTTT. This translates into CASSPGAENTEAFF.

This sequence joins TRBV7-3 and TRBJ2-1; no definite D call. V lost 2 bases and J 7 bases, leaving 12 bases between the germline ends. Germline V lookup: CDR1 SGHTA, CDR2 FQGTGA. The CDR3 contains 14 residues. The CDR3 loop is CASSLFKGSNEQFF. The CDR3 coding sequence is TGTGCCAGCAGCTTATTTAAAGGTTCTAATGAGCAGTTCTTC.

The chain carries TRBV5-8 and TRBJ2-1; D gene unclear. Trimming cost V 0 bases and J 9 bases, with 4 bases left between them. CDR1 and CDR2 from the germline V gene are SGHTS and YDEGEE. This CDR3 contains 11 residues. CDR3 protein: CASSLGGEQFF. For the CDR3, the DNA is TGTGCCAGCAGCTTGGGGGGTGAGCAGTTCTTC.

V and J are TRBV7-9 and TRBJ2-3, with a possible D match to TRBD2 (6 bases). Trimming stripped 5 bases from V and 8 bases from J, with 23 bases between. The CDR3 contains 16 residues. Germline CDR1 reads SEHNR; CDR2 reads FQNEAQ (reference sequence). Here the CDR3 DNA reads TGTGCCAGCAGCCATGGGGGTAGAGCGGGCCCTGGTACGCAGTATTTT. Amino acid sequence: CASSHGGRAGPGTQYF.

The chain couples TRBV29-1 to TRBJ2-6; D uncertain. The length of the CDR3 is 12 residues. Trimming stripped 5 bases from V and 1 base from J, with 3 bases between. Germline assignment: CDR1 SQVTM and CDR2 ANQGSEA. This CDR3 reads CSVWSGANVLTF. Written as DNA, the CDR3 is TGCAGCGTTTGGTCTGGGGCCAACGTCCTGACTTTC.

The rearrangement uses TRBV27 and TRBJ1-5, with D uncertain. The V gene's germline CDR1 is MNHEY and CDR2 SMNVEV (reference sequence). CDR3 size: 13 residues. V lost 6 bases and J 2 bases, leaving 8 bases between the germline ends. CDR3 protein: CASSSTRNQPQHF. CDR3 sequence (DNA): TGTGCCAGCAGCTCGACACGCAATCAGCCCCAGCATTTT.

The chain employs TRBV19 and TRBJ2-2; no clear D gene. V was shortened by 5 bases and J by 2 bases, with 9 bases between the two germline ends. Germline V gene sequence: CDR1 LNHDA, CDR2 SQIVND (reference sequence). The CDR3 covers 14 residues. CDR3 residues: CASSGQFNTGELFF. DNA of the CDR3: TGTGCCAGTAGTGGGCAGTTTAACACCGGGGAGCTGTTTTTT.

This clone has a single count. The chain links TRBV5-4 to TRBJ1-1; perhaps TRBD1 as D (5 bases). Trimming stripped 1 base from V and 4 bases from J, with 8 bases between. Germline values: CDR1 SGHNT, CDR2 YYREEE (reference sequence). This CDR3 is built from 13 residues. The CDR3 DNA reads as TGTGCCAGCAGCTTGCGGGGGAGCACTGAAGCTTTCTTT. Amino acid sequence: CASSLRGSTEAFF.

This clone was counted a few times. This chain uses TRBV6-4 with TRBJ2-1; D uncertain. The V end lost 3 bases, the J end lost 7 bases, and 13 bases lay between the germline ends. The CDR3 runs to 14 residues. The V gene's germline CDR1 is MRHNA and CDR2 SNTAGT. The chain's CDR3 is CASSELPEGNEQFF. CDR3 DNA sequence: TGTGCCAGCAGTGAGCTTCCGGAAGGTAATGAGCAGTTCTTC.

V is TRBV28 and J is TRBJ1-4, with 7 bases identical to TRBD1. CDR3 length equals 15 residues. Germline CDR1 and CDR2: MDHEN and SYDVKM. V gave up 6 bases and J gave up 8 bases; unmatched junction bases: 12. The CDR3 bases are TGTGCCAGCAGACCTAATCAGGGGGTTCGCGAAAAACTGTTTTTT. Protein sequence: CASRPNQGVREKLFF. Complete variable domain (other parts from reference TRBV28 and TRBJ1-4): DVKVTQSSRYLVKRTGEKVFLECVQDMDHENMFWYRQDPGLGLRLIYFSYDVKMKEKGDIPEGYSVSREKKERFSLILESASTNQTSMYLCASRPNQGVREKLFFGSGTQLSVL.

The genes are TRBV7-2 and TRBJ1-4; D ambiguous. The CDR3 extends over 15 amino acids. Trimming took 7 bases from V and 0 from J, leaving 12 bases between them. Per the germline V gene, CDR1 is SGHTA and CDR2 is FQGNSA. The CDR3 loop is CASKAGEATNEKLFF. CDR3 bases: TGTGCCAGCAAGGCCGGTGAAGCAACTAATGAAAAACTGTTTTTT.

The V call is TRBV6-5, the J call TRBJ1-5; no reliable D call. Deletions cut 7 bases from V and 4 bases from J, with 8 bases between. This CDR3 has 12 amino acids. Per germline, CDR1 MNHEY and CDR2 SVGAGI. The CDR3 region has the DNA TGTGCCAGCATGGTCCCAAATCAGCCCCAGCATTTT. Amino acids: CASMVPNQPQHF.

This clone occurred once. This chain links TRBV9 with TRBJ1-5; possible D gene TRBD1, 5 bases. This CDR3 spans 15 amino acids. V lost 0 bases and J lost 4, with 11 bases in between. The V gene's germline CDR1 is SGDLS and CDR2 YYNGEE. The CDR3 DNA reads TGTGCCAGCAGCGTAGGTCCAGGGAGTAATCAGCCCCAGCATTTT. Translated, it gives CASSVGPGSNQPQHF.

The V gene is TRBV7-3, the J gene TRBJ2-1, with 9 bases identical to TRBD1. Trimming removed 4 bases from V and 8 bases from J; junction bases left unmatched: 9. Germline V lookup: CDR1 SGHTA, CDR2 FQGTGA. This CDR3 is 15 amino acids long. CDR3 nucleotides: TGTGCCAGCAGCTCATCCCGGGACAGGGTCGATGAGCAGTTCTTC. The encoded protein is CASSSSRDRVDEQFF.

The chain joins TRBV10-3 to TRBJ2-1; TRBD2 matches at 14 bases. The germline CDR1 and CDR2 sequences are ENHRY and SYGVKD. The CDR3 has 15 residues. Trimming removed 10 bases from V and 9 bases from J; junction bases left unmatched: 11. CDR3 protein: CATSLSTSGRGEQFF. The DNA for the CDR3 is TGTGCCACCTCCTTATCGACTAGCGGGAGGGGTGAGCAGTTCTTC.

For the CDR3, the DNA is TGTGCCAGCAGCTTGGGGGGAGGGCGATTTAGGAATGAGCAGTTCTTC. Its translation is CASSLGGGRFRNEQFF. The V call is TRBV5-4, the J call TRBJ2-1, with 7 nucleotides matching TRBD2. The CDR3 totals 16 residues. V trimming: 0 bases; J trimming: 7 bases; junction bases outside the gene matches: 10. Germline V gene lookup returns CDR1 SGHNT and CDR2 YYREEE (reference sequence).

CDR3 coding DNA: TGTGCCAGCAGTTACATAGGTTACGAGCAGTACGTC. Translated: CASSYIGYEQYV. The chain recombines TRBV6-2 or TRBV6-3 with TRBJ2-7, with D unclear. CDR3 length equals 12 residues. Trimming took 2 bases from V and 4 from J, leaving 6 bases between them. Germline V gives CDR1 MNHEY, CDR2 SVGEGT.

This chain links TRBV7-2 with TRBJ2-1; perhaps TRBD1 as D (6 bases). The CDR3 runs 15 residues. Germline assignment: CDR1 SGHTA and CDR2 FQGNSA. Trimming took 5 bases from V and 4 from J, leaving 15 bases between them. The CDR3 DNA is TGTGCCAGCAGCCCCCCGGGACACCGTTACAATGAGCAGTTCTTC. This gives the protein CASSPPGHRYNEQFF.

The chain is built from TRBV6-5 and TRBJ2-1; 7 bases align to TRBD2. The CDR3 spans 15 residues. CDR1 is MNHEY, CDR2 SVGAGI, per germline. The trim removed 6 bases at V and 0 bases at J, leaving 5 bases unmatched. The CDR3 sequence is CASRPGLPSYNEQFF. The CDR3, as DNA: TGTGCCAGCAGACCGGGACTACCCTCCTACAATGAGCAGTTCTTC.